This T cell receptor beta chain was sequenced during a study of blood T cell repertoires in COVID-19. Study at large: Sources were T cells, B-cell-depleted T cells, or PBMCs; the material itself was cDNA or gDNA.

Original processing methods: The authors estimated nucleated cell counts from reference gene primer amplification. Profiling relied on immunoSEQ multiplex PCR, and the TCRdb table lists in-frame clones only, not all of them. The V and J calls and clone size were taken over from that table, and D and trimming were inferred from the DNA. The sample lists approximately 100,000 clones; roughly 87% were seen once. The CDR3 runs to 13 residues. Losses at the gene ends were 4 bases for V and 7 bases for J; bases not matched to a gene: 4. The germline CDR1 and CDR2 sequences are MNHEY and SMNVEV (reference sequence).

This sequence originates from a woman over 75 in a cohort sampled during active COVID-19. Material for sequencing was peripheral blood. The chain carries TRBV27 and TRBJ2-7, with 10 nucleotides matching TRBD1. The CDR3: CASSSRTGGEQYF. The CDR3 coding sequence is TGTGCCAGCAGTTCGAGGACAGGGGGGGAGCAGTACTTC.